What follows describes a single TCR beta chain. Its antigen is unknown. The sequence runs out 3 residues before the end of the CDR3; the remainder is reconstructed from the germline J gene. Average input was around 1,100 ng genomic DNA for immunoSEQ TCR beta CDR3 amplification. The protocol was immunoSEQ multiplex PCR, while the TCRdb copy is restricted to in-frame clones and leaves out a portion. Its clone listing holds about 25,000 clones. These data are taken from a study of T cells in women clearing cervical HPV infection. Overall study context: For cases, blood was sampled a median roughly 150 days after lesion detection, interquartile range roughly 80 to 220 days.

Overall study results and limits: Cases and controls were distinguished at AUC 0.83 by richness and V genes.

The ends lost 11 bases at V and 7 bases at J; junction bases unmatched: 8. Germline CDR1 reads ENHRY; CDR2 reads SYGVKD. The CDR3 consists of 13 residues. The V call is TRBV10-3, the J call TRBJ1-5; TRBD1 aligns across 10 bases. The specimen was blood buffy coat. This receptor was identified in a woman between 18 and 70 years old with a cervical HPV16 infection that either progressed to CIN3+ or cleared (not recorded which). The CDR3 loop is CAARQGAEQPQHF. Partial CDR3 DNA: TGTGCCGCCCGACAGGGGGCTGAGCAGCCC.